The entry below gives a single TCR beta chain sequence along with its context. What it binds is unknown. The germline V gene has CDR1 MGHRA and CDR2 YSYEKL. Trimming took off 5 bases at V and 7 bases at J, with 20 bases between the two ends. This CDR3 region has 15 residues. The data originate from a study of T cells after yellow fever vaccination. Background on the study: Any fraction with a low cell number was prepared using SMART-Seq v4 Ultra Low Input.

A process of 5'RACE template switching, which added a universal primer site and UMIs, was used to make TCR cDNA. A single record per CDR3 protein comes from TCRdb applying MiXCR to the 5' RACE reads. The data show more than 250,000 distinct CDR3 sequences, with roughly 7% seen just once and 15% to 20% held by the top ten. Whole-study findings and limits: The booster saw the reappearance of most primary-vaccination clones (around 96% CD4, about 90% CD8).

This chain uses TRBV4-1 with TRBJ1-2, with D perhaps matching TRBD1 (5 bases). The source is a young man who received the YFV17D yellow fever vaccine. The sequenced sample was PBMCs, obtained 35 to 50 days after the first yellow fever vaccination. CDR3 residues: CASSSTEGRIGGYTF. CDR3 nucleotide sequence: TGCGCCAGCAGCTCCACGGAGGGGAGAATCGGTGGCTACACCTTC.